Ten or more counts support the clone carrying this TCR beta chain. What it binds is not known. These data are taken from a study of T-cell reconstitution after alpha-beta-depleted transplantation in children. It was with unique molecular identifiers that the TCRbeta library was prepared. TCRdb called the PCR reads again in MiXCR, with one record for every CDR3 protein. This table has under 300,000 distinct CDR3 sequences, 11% appearing once. The study's findings and limits: Once a year had passed after transplant, T-cell counts and diversity came mostly from newly produced T cells. Reportedly, only several hundred clones from non-depleted graft cells drove alpha-beta T-cell counts at about two months. The study traced high day-60 TCRbeta diversity in some patients to surviving recipient T cells and thymic progenitors.

The clonotype comes from a male patient under 10 years old who had a stem cell transplant for chronic granulomatous disease, so the T cells may come from the graft donor. The sequencing used peripheral blood, collected 180 days after TCRalphabeta/CD19-depleted stem cell transplant.

The CDR3 DNA follows: TGCGCCAGGACTCCCATCGCTTTAGCGGGAGAGGTGGTTGGAGGCGAGCAGTACTTC. This sequence encodes CARTPIALAGEVVGGEQYF. V gene TRBV5-1 combines with J gene TRBJ2-7, with 9 nucleotides matching TRBD2. The length of the CDR3 is 19 residues. From germline, CDR1 is SGHRS and CDR2 YFSETQ. The trim removed 8 bases at V and 6 bases at J, leaving 27 bases unmatched.